This T cell receptor (beta chain) was captured by sequencing in a study of breast tumors, draining lymph nodes, adjacent tissues. Breast cancer patients provided tissue from their axillary draining lymph nodes. Study outcomes and limitations: Compared with basal-like, luminal-like tumors shared significantly more repertoire with nontumor tissue. The lymph node origin of tumor T cells was framed as consistent with a hypothesis, not demonstrated. Tumor TCR diversity was below lymph nodes but above nontumor tissue.

The CDR3 length is 14 residues. Trimming took off 1 base at V and 3 bases at J, with 11 bases between the two ends. Germline V gene lookup returns CDR1 SGHRS and CDR2 YFSETQ. TCRdb reprocessed the multiplex PCR reads via MiXCR and lists one record per CDR3 protein. The profile shows fewer than 300,000 distinct CDR3 sequences, roughly 30% of them singletons. This clonotype was seen at least ten times. What it binds is unknown. This chain joins TRBV5-1 and TRBJ2-7; no firm D call. Sequencing was done on a sample of axillary lymph node tissue. The sequence was collected from a female donor with breast cancer. Some clones in this sample may be carry-over from other donors' samples. The DNA for the CDR3 is TGCGCCAGCAGCTTGATTGGCAGACTCTACGAGCAGTACTTC. Translating it yields CASSLIGRLYEQYF.